Listed below are T cell receptor beta chains from one sample, sequenced in a study of Graves' ophthalmopathy and Graves' hyperthyroidism. TCRdb ran MiXCR on the multiplex PCR reads and lists one entry per CDR3 protein. The sample lists over 450,000 distinct CDR3 sequences; over 13% were seen once. Material: blood. These receptors all stem from a woman aged 30 to 39 with Graves' ophthalmopathy. Each CDR3 is given with its conserved first and last residue. The D gene is left open where the match is weak. Some rows mark clone size as missing; the rest say once, few, many or name a class of expanded clone.

V gene: TRBV11-1; D gene: TRBD2; clone size: few; J gene: TRBJ2-2; CDR3 DNA: TGTGCCAGCAGCCCGCTAGTAGCGGGAGGAAACACCGGGGAGCTGTTTTTT; CDR3 protein: CASSPLVAGGNTGELFF
V gene: TRBV5-1; D gene: TRBD2; clone size: few; J gene: TRBJ2-7; CDR3 DNA: TGCGCCAGCAGCATCTCTACTAGCGGGATATTCTACGAGCAGTACTTC; CDR3 protein: CASSISTSGIFYEQYF
V gene: TRBV28; D gene: -; clone size: -; J gene: TRBJ1-3; CDR3 DNA: TGTGCCAGCAGCCCACCCCGGGGCTACTCTGGAAACACCATATATTTT; CDR3 protein: CASSPPRGYSGNTIYF
V gene: TRBV20-1; D gene: -; clone size: many; J gene: TRBJ1-2; CDR3 DNA: TGCAGTGCTGACAGAGCTTCAAGAGGACTATATGGCTACACCTTC; CDR3 protein: CSADRASRGLYGYTF
V gene: TRBV12-3/TRBV12-4; D gene: TRBD1; clone size: many; J gene: TRBJ2-5; CDR3 DNA: TGTGCCAGCAGTTTCGGACAGGGGGAGACCCAGTACTTC; CDR3 protein: CASSFGQGETQYF
V gene: TRBV3-1; D gene: TRBD1; clone size: -; J gene: TRBJ1-3; CDR3 DNA: TGTGCCAGCTACTACAGGGGGCAAGTAGCTGGAAACACCATATATTTT; CDR3 protein: CASYYRGQVAGNTIYF
V gene: TRBV6-1; D gene: -; clone size: many; J gene: TRBJ1-5; CDR3 DNA: TGTGCCAGCAGTGAAGGCGGGACCGTAAATCAGCCCCAGCATTTT; CDR3 protein: CASSEGGTVNQPQHF
V gene: TRBV29-1; D gene: -; clone size: many; J gene: TRBJ1-2; CDR3 DNA: TGCAGCGCTTTGGCCGGAAATGGCTACACCTTC; CDR3 protein: CSALAGNGYTF
V gene: TRBV27; D gene: -; clone size: few; J gene: TRBJ2-7; CDR3 DNA: TGTGCCAGCAGCCCACGTGGGGTCAGGGAGTGGTACTTC; CDR3 protein: CASSPRGVREWYF
V gene: TRBV12-3/TRBV12-4; D gene: -; clone size: many; J gene: TRBJ1-1; CDR3 DNA: TGTGCCAGTCGGGGCTTTTGGGGCACTGAAGCTTTCTTT; CDR3 protein: CASRGFWGTEAFF
V gene: TRBV6-1; D gene: TRBD2; clone size: -; J gene: TRBJ2-2; CDR3 DNA: TGTGCCAGCAGTCCCCGGGAGGGTGGCACCGGGGAGCTGTTTTTT; CDR3 protein: CASSPREGGTGELFF
V gene: TRBV7-2; D gene: TRBD1; clone size: many; J gene: TRBJ1-1; CDR3 DNA: TGTGCCAGCAGCTTAGCCCCAGGGGGACTGAACACTGAAGCTTTCTTT; CDR3 protein: CASSLAPGGLNTEAFF
V gene: TRBV5-6; D gene: -; clone size: many; J gene: TRBJ1-2; CDR3 DNA: TGTGCCAGCAGCTCCGTTTCCAACTATGGCTACACCTTC; CDR3 protein: CASSSVSNYGYTF
V gene: TRBV6-5; D gene: -; clone size: many; J gene: TRBJ2-5; CDR3 DNA: TGTGCCAGCAGTTACGGTCTCGGCTTAGAAGAGACCCAGTACTTC; CDR3 protein: CASSYGLGLEETQYF
V gene: TRBV4-2; D gene: -; clone size: many; J gene: TRBJ1-5; CDR3 DNA: TGTGCCAGCAGCAAATACAGGGATAGCCAGCCCCAGCATTTT; CDR3 protein: CASSKYRDSQPQHF
V gene: TRBV27; D gene: -; clone size: -; J gene: TRBJ1-1; CDR3 DNA: TGTGCCAGCAGTTTAAAAACCAGGGTCCAGGGCACTGAAGCTTTCTTT; CDR3 protein: CASSLKTRVQGTEAFF
V gene: TRBV5-1; D gene: TRBD2; clone size: many; J gene: TRBJ2-5; CDR3 DNA: TGCGCCAGCAGCTTGGTCGTGACTAGCGTTCAAGAGACCCAGTACTTC; CDR3 protein: CASSLVVTSVQETQYF
V gene: TRBV12-3/TRBV12-4; D gene: -; clone size: -; J gene: TRBJ2-7; CDR3 DNA: TGTGCCAGCAGTTCCGACCAGGGCATGTCCTACGAGCAGTACTTC; CDR3 protein: CASSSDQGMSYEQYF
V gene: TRBV5-1; D gene: -; clone size: many; J gene: TRBJ2-7; CDR3 DNA: TGCGCCAGCAGCCTACGTGGTGTGGGGCGGAACGAGCAGTACTTC; CDR3 protein: CASSLRGVGRNEQYF
V gene: TRBV20-1; D gene: -; clone size: many; J gene: TRBJ1-1; CDR3 DNA: TGCAGTGCTAGCAGGGACACCTATAACACTGAAGCTTTCTTT; CDR3 protein: CSASRDTYNTEAFF
V gene: TRBV6-1; D gene: -; clone size: many; J gene: TRBJ1-2; CDR3 DNA: TGTGCCAGCAGTGCCCCCCTGGACAGTGCTAACTATGGCTACACCTTC; CDR3 protein: CASSAPLDSANYGYTF